The clone carrying this T cell receptor (beta chain) was seen only once. The entry originates in a study of blood T cell repertoires in COVID-19. Study at large: There were acute and convalescent COVID-19 samples, and they came from the United States, Italy and Spain. Sources were T cells, B-cell-depleted T cells, or PBMCs; the material itself was cDNA or gDNA.

CDR3 length: 15 amino acids. V was trimmed by 1 base and J by 2 bases, leaving 10 bases between them. Germline loops: CDR1 SGHNT, CDR2 YYREEE (reference sequence). Original data processing: Reference gene primer amplification in the assay estimated nucleated cell counts. Measured with immunoSEQ multiplex PCR; TCRdb has only the in-frame clones, and not every one. That table supplies the V and J calls and clone size; D and trimming were determined from the DNA. This repertoire shows 110,000 to 150,000 clones, 70% to 90% found once; its top ten account for under 3%. The specimen was peripheral blood. This clonotype was obtained from a man aged 50 or older with acute or convalescent COVID-19. The genes are TRBV5-4 and TRBJ1-3; weak D call: TRBD1 (6 bases). The CDR3: CASSLSQGAGNTIYF. The CDR3 nucleotides read TGTGCCAGCAGCTTGTCACAGGGCGCTGGAAACACCATATATTTT.